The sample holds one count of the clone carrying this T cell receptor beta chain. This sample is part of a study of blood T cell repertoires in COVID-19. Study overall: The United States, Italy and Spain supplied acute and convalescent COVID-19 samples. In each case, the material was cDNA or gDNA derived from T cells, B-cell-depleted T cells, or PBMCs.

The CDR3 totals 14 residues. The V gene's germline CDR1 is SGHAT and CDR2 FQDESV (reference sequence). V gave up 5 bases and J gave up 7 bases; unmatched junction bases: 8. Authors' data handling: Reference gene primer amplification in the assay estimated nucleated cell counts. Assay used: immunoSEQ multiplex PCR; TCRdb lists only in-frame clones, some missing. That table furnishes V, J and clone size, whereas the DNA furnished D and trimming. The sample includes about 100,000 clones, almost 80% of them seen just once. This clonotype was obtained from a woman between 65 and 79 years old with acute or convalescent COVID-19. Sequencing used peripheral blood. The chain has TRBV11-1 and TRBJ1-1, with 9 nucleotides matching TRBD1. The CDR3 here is CASSLGQGWGEAFF. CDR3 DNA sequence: TGTGCCAGCAGCCTGGGACAGGGCTGGGGTGAAGCTTTCTTT.